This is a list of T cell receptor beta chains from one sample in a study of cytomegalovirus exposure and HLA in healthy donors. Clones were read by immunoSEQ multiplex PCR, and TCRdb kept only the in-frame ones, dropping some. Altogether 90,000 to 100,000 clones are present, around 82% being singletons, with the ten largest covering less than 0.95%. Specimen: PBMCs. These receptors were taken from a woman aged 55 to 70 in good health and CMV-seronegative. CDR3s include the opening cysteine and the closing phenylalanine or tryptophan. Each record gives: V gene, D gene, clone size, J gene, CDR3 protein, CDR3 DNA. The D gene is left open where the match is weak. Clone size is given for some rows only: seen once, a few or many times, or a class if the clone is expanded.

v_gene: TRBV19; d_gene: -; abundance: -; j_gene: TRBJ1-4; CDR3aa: CASSINREKLFF; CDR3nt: TGTGCCAGTAGTATCAACCGGGAAAAACTGTTTTTT
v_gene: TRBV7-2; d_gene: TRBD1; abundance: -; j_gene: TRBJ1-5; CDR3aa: CASSSGGTSVMSQHF; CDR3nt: TGTGCCAGCAGCTCAGGGGGGACCTCCGTTATGTCCCAGCATTTT
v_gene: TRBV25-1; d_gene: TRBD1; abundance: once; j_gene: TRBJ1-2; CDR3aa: CASSAGTGAYGYTF; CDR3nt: TGTGCCAGCAGTGCCGGGACAGGGGCCTATGGCTACACCTTC
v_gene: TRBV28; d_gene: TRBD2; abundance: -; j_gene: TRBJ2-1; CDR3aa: CASSSLGAGGWAYNEQFF; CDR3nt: TGTGCCAGCAGTTCCCTCGGAGCGGGAGGGTGGGCCTACAATGAGCAGTTCTTC
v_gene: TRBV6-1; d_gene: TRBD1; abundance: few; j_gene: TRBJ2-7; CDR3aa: CASSGDREAEQYF; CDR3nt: TGTGCCAGCAGTGGGGACAGGGAGGCCGAGCAGTACTTC
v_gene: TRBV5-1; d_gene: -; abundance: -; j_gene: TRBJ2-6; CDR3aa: CASSSRSSGANVLTF; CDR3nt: TGCGCCAGCAGCTCCCGGAGCTCTGGGGCCAACGTCCTGACTTTC
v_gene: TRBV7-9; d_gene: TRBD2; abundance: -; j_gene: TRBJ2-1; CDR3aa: CASRASRLAFF; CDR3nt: TGTGCCAGCAGAGCAAGCCGACTAGCATTCTTC
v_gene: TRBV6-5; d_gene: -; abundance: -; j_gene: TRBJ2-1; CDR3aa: CASSYERYNEQFF; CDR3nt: TGTGCCAGCAGTTACGAGCGGTACAATGAGCAGTTCTTC
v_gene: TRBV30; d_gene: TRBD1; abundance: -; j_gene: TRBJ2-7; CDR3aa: CAWSLDRLRSEQYF; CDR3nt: TGTGCCTGGAGCCTGGACAGGCTGAGGTCGGAGCAGTACTTC
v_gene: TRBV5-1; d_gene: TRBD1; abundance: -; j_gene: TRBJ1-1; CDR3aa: CASGTDGNTEAFF; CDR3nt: TGCGCCAGCGGGACAGATGGGAACACTGAAGCTTTCTTT
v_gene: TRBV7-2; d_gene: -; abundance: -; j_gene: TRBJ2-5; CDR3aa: CASSSTGETQYF; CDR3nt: TGTGCCAGCAGCTCTACTGGAGAGACCCAGTACTTC
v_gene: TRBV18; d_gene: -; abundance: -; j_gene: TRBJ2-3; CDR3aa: CASSPLGGRTDTQYF; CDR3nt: TGTGCCAGCTCACCACTGGGGGGGCGGACAGATACGCAGTATTTT
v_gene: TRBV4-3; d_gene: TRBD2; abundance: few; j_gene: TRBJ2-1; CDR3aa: CASSHAGDEQFF; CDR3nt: TGCGCCAGCAGCCACGCGGGGGACGAGCAGTTCTTC
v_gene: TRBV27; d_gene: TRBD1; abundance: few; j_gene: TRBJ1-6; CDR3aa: CASSLRLGTGTISPLHF; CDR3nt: TGTGCCAGCAGTTTAAGATTGGGGACAGGAACCATATCACCCCTCCACTTT
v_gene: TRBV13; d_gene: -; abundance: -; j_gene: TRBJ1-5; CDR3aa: CASSLGRMSPQHF; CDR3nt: TGTGCCAGCAGCTTAGGGAGAATGTCGCCCCAGCATTTT